These T cell receptor beta chains were read from a single sample in a study of blood T cell repertoires in COVID-19. Clones were read by immunoSEQ multiplex PCR, and TCRdb kept only the in-frame ones, dropping some. The sample yields 140,000 or so clones, 89% seen once. The sample comprised peripheral blood. All receptors derive from a human donor in a cohort sampled during active COVID-19. Both conserved end residues are part of each CDR3. A D gene is named only where the DNA matches it firmly. Some rows have no size entry. The others give once, few or many, or a class for an expanded clone.

CDR3	DNA	V	size	J	D
CASSDRQGGEKLFF	TGTGCCAGCAGTGACCGACAGGGAGGAGAAAAACTGTTTTTT	TRBV2	.	TRBJ1-4	TRBD1
CASRGQPNTEAFF	TGTGCCAGCAGGGGACAGCCGAACACTGAAGCTTTCTTT	TRBV2	.	TRBJ1-1	TRBD1
CASKGRGGTEAFF	TGTGCCAGCAAAGGCAGGGGCGGCACTGAAGCTTTCTTT	TRBV6-5	.	TRBJ1-1	.
CASSSQGLGTDTQYF	TGTGCCAGCAGCTCACAGGGGTTGGGCACAGATACGCAGTATTTT	TRBV7-9	.	TRBJ2-3	TRBD1
CASSLGQSGDEQYF	TGTGCCAGCAGCCTCGGACAGAGTGGCGACGAGCAGTACTTC	TRBV3-1/TRBV3-2	.	TRBJ2-7	.
CASSYSAGEYGYTF	TGTGCCAGCAGTTACTCAGCAGGGGAGTATGGCTACACCTTC	TRBV6-6	.	TRBJ1-2	.
CASSWTDTGELFF	TGTGCCAGCAGCTGGACAGACACCGGGGAGCTGTTTTTT	TRBV2	.	TRBJ2-2	.
CASSEFAGEGNTIYF	TGTGCCAGCAGTGAATTTGCAGGGGAAGGAAACACCATATATTTT	TRBV6-1	.	TRBJ1-3	.
CAISENLAGGLSEQFF	TGTGCCATCAGTGAGAACCTAGCGGGGGGCCTGTCTGAGCAGTTCTTC	TRBV10-3	.	TRBJ2-1	TRBD2
CASSQVSYGGGDQETQYF	TGTGCCAGCAGCCAAGTTTCGTATGGCGGGGGGGACCAAGAGACCCAGTACTTC	TRBV4-2	.	TRBJ2-5	TRBD2
CASRAGGTDTQYF	TGCGCCAGCAGGGCGGGTGGCACAGATACGCAGTATTTT	TRBV5-1	.	TRBJ2-3	.
CASSSGGLEQYF	TGTGCCAGCAGTTCGGGAGGGCTCGAGCAGTACTTC	TRBV27	.	TRBJ2-7	TRBD2
CATSPRVNTEAFF	TGTGCCACAAGTCCCAGGGTGAACACTGAAGCTTTCTTT	TRBV21-1	.	TRBJ1-1	.
CASSQTSGGPEEQYF	TGCGCCAGCAGCCAGACTAGCGGGGGGCCGGAGGAGCAGTACTTC	TRBV4-1	.	TRBJ2-7	TRBD2
CASSLVSGGVGPIQYF	TGTGCCAGCAGCTTAGTGTCTGGCGGGGTCGGCCCCATTCAGTACTTC	TRBV7-2	.	TRBJ2-4	.
CASREIEDSPLHF	TGTGCCAGCAGGGAGATTGAGGATTCACCCCTCCACTTT	TRBV12-3/TRBV12-4	few	TRBJ1-6	.
CASSALRSGAYEQYF	TGTGCCAGCAGCGCTTTGAGAAGCGGGGCCTACGAGCAGTACTTC	TRBV7-8	.	TRBJ2-7	TRBD2
CATSRGPRTGDGYTF	TGTGCCACCAGCAGAGGGCCCCGGACAGGGGATGGCTACACCTTC	TRBV15	.	TRBJ1-2	TRBD1
CASSFLDQPQHF	TGTGCCAGTAGTTTCCTAGATCAGCCCCAGCATTTT	TRBV19	.	TRBJ1-5	.
CASGPLAGITDTQYF	TGCGCCAGCGGACCCCTAGCGGGGATCACAGATACGCAGTATTTT	TRBV5-1	.	TRBJ2-3	TRBD2
CASSPLGGGYTF	TGTGCCAGCAGCCCCCTAGGGGGTGGGTACACCTTC	TRBV9	.	TRBJ1-2	.
CASSLVRGLFNEQYF	TGCGCCAGCAGCTTGGTGCGAGGGTTGTTCAACGAGCAGTACTTC	TRBV5-1	.	TRBJ2-7	.
CASSWDRETGELFF	TGTGCCAGCAGTTGGGACAGGGAGACCGGGGAGCTGTTTTTT	TRBV6-5	.	TRBJ2-2	TRBD1
CAIGTAQQPQHF	TGTGCCATCGGGACAGCTCAACAGCCCCAGCATTTT	TRBV10-3	.	TRBJ1-5	TRBD1
CAISGDRARNTGELFF	TGTGCCATCAGTGGGGACAGGGCCCGGAACACCGGGGAGCTGTTTTTT	TRBV10-3	.	TRBJ2-2	TRBD1
CASSRPDGGSYEQYF	TGTGCCAGCAGCCGCCCCGACGGGGGTTCCTACGAGCAGTACTTC	TRBV5-4	.	TRBJ2-7	.
CASSSTDRTETQYF	TGTGCCAGCAGTTCAACAGACAGGACGGAGACCCAGTACTTC	TRBV28	.	TRBJ2-5	.
CASSIRQGPGYTF	TGTGCCAGCAGTATTCGACAGGGCCCTGGCTACACCTTC	TRBV6-6	.	TRBJ1-2	TRBD1
CATSSGKTQYF	TGTGCCACCTCCTCGGGAAAGACCCAGTACTTC	TRBV6-4	.	TRBJ2-5	.
CASRRGEGEKLFF	TGTGCCAGCAGGCGGGGCGAAGGGGAAAAACTGTTTTTT	TRBV2	once	TRBJ1-4	.
CASSLRGAGAYNEQFF	TGTGCCAGCAGCCTCAGGGGGGCTGGGGCCTACAATGAGCAGTTCTTC	TRBV7-9	.	TRBJ2-1	.
CASSLITGGHTDTQYF	TGTGCCAGCAGCTTAATAACGGGGGGCCACACAGATACGCAGTATTTT	TRBV7-6	.	TRBJ2-3	.
CASSLQDQEQYF	TGTGCCAGCAGTTTACAGGACCAGGAGCAGTACTTC	TRBV5-6	.	TRBJ2-7	.
CASSGSRQGDNEKLFF	TGCGCCAGCAGTGGAAGCAGACAGGGCGATAATGAAAAACTGTTTTTT	TRBV10-2	.	TRBJ1-4	TRBD1
CASSSAGKADTQYF	TGTGCCAGCAGCTCGGCCGGGAAGGCAGATACGCAGTATTTT	TRBV7-2	.	TRBJ2-3	.
CASSLGGGSTDTQYF	TGTGCCAGCAGCTTGGGCGGGGGGTCGACAGATACGCAGTATTTT	TRBV11-3	.	TRBJ2-3	TRBD2
CASLDPGLDNSPFHF	TGTGCCAGCCTAGACCCGGGGTTAGATAATTCACCCTTCCACTTT	TRBV21-1	.	TRBJ1-6	.
CASSRDRARGYNEQFF	TGTGCCAGCAGCCGCGACAGGGCGCGTGGTTACAATGAGCAGTTCTTC	TRBV5-6	.	TRBJ2-1	TRBD1
CASSYGTGRAKEAFF	TGTGCCAGCAGTTACGGTACGGGCAGGGCCAAGGAAGCTTTCTTT	TRBV6-5	.	TRBJ1-1	.
CASSPDRVQETQYF	TGTGCCAGCAGTCCGGACAGGGTCCAAGAGACCCAGTACTTC	TRBV27	.	TRBJ2-5	TRBD1